This T cell receptor beta chain derives from a study of blood T cell repertoires in COVID-19. The CDR3 spans 16 residues. V gave up 4 bases and J gave up 1 base, with 14 bases separating them. Germline lookup yields CDR1 SGHRS and CDR2 YFSETQ. The table came from immunoSEQ multiplex PCR; TCRdb's copy has only in-frame clones and leaves some out. The table shows tens of thousands of clones, with roughly four fifths occurring only once. V is TRBV5-1 and J is TRBJ2-2; a weak D match, TRBD2 (5 bases). Input material: peripheral blood. This sequence originates from an elderly man with COVID-19, enrolled during active disease. CDR3 in amino acids: CASSPAGSLNTGELFF. As DNA, the CDR3 is TGCGCCAGCAGCCCCGCGGGCAGCCTGAACACCGGGGAGCTGTTTTTT.